The TCR beta chain under discussion was sequenced for a study of regulatory T cells in long-lasting Graves disease. General study findings and limits: Investigators studied peripheral blood only, not thyroid tissue.

Combining iRepertoire HTBI primers with Arm-PCR of CDR3 regions, the authors built TCR beta libraries. Via MiXCR, TCRdb re-called the multiplex PCR reads, giving one row per CDR3 protein. This table has a few hundred thousand distinct CDR3 sequences, roughly 25% appearing once. This clonotype came up many times. The antigen is undetermined. Time point indicated: persistent/refractory GD, antithyroid drugs over 5 years with positive TRAb. There was RNA extracted from PBMCs, and the TCR library was made from it. V lost 5 bases and J lost 6; bases outside the gene matches: 7. The CDR3 length is 15 residues. CDR1 and CDR2 from the germline V gene are WSHSY and SAAADI.

The chain recombines TRBV10-2 with TRBJ2-5; 12 nucleotides align to TRBD2. Sequenced here: peripheral blood mononuclear cells (PBMCs), sampled when the disease was refractory, from a patient treated with antithyroid drugs. This TCR derives from a woman aged 40 to 50 with Graves disease. In nucleotides, the CDR3 is TGCGCCAGCAGTCAGACTAGCGGGGGTCCCCAGACCCAGTACTTC. Its protein product is CASSQTSGGPQTQYF.